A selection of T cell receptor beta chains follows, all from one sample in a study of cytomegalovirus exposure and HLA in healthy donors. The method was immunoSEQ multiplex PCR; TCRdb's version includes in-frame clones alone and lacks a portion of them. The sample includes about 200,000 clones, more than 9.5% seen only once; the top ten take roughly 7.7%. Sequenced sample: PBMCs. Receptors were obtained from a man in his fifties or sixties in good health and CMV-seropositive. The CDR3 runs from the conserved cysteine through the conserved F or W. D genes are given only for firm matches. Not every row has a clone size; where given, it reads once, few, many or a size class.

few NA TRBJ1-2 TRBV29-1 CSVEAENYGYTF TGCAGCGTTGAGGCGGAAAACTATGGCTACACCTTC
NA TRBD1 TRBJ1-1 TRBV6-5 CASSLDRVNTEAFF TGTGCCAGCAGCCTGGACAGGGTGAACACTGAAGCTTTCTTT
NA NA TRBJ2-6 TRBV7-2 CASSYYSSGANVLTF TGTGCCAGCAGCTATTATAGCTCTGGGGCCAACGTCCTGACTTTC
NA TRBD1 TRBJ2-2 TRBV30 CAWTGTENTGELFF TGTGCCTGGACCGGGACAGAGAACACCGGGGAGCTGTTTTTT
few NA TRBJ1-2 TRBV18 CASSPDTNYGYTF TGTGCCAGCTCACCCGACACTAACTATGGCTACACCTTC
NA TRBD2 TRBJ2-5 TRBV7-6 CASSLPGLAGLETQYF TGTGCCAGCAGCTTACCGGGACTAGCGGGGTTGGAGACCCAGTACTTC
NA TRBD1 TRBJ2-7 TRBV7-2 CASRPMTGMGEQYF TGTGCCAGCAGACCGATGACAGGGATGGGCGAGCAGTACTTC
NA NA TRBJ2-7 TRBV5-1 CASSPLQGNIYEQYF TGCGCCAGCAGCCCGCTCCAGGGCAATATCTACGAGCAGTACTTC
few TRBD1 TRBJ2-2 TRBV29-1 CSSKTGYTGELFF TGCAGCTCAAAGACAGGGTACACCGGGGAGCTGTTTTTT
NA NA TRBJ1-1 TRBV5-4 CASSLAGLGKAFF TGTGCCAGCAGCTTGGCAGGGCTGGGGAAAGCTTTCTTT
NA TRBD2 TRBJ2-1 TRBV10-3 CAISGGVAGFDEQFF TGTGCCATCAGTGGGGGGGTAGCGGGGTTCGATGAGCAGTTCTTC
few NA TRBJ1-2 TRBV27 CASSLFGAGGRGYTF TGTGCCAGCAGTTTATTCGGTGCGGGAGGTCGCGGCTACACCTTC
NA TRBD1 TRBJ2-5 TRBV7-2 CASSLGQGGRGTQYF TGTGCCAGCAGCCTCGGACAGGGGGGGAGAGGGACCCAGTACTTC
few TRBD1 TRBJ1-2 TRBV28 CASKGQADGYTF TGTGCCAGCAAAGGACAGGCTGATGGCTACACCTTC
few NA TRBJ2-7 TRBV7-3 CASSSGVEQYF TGTGCCAGCAGCTCGGGGGTCGAGCAGTACTTC
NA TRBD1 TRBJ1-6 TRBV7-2 CASSRDRGTLHF TGTGCCAGCAGCCGTGACAGGGGAACCCTCCACTTT
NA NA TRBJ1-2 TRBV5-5 CASSALSANYGYTF TGTGCCAGCAGCGCCCTCAGCGCTAACTATGGCTACACCTTC
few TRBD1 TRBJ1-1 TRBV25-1 CASSEIGQAPKAFF TGTGCCAGCAGTGAAATAGGACAGGCTCCAAAAGCTTTCTTT
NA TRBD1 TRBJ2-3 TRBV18 CASSPRQGKIDTQYF TGTGCCAGCTCACCCAGACAGGGCAAAATCGATACGCAGTATTTT
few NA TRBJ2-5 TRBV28 CASSPRLAVAQYF TGTGCCAGCAGCCCCCGATTGGCCGTGGCCCAGTACTTC
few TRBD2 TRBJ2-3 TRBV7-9 CASSLGPSGPRDTQYF TGTGCCAGCAGCTTAGGGCCTAGCGGGCCAAGGGATACGCAGTATTTT
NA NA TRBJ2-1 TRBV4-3 CASSQDRRTERLKDNEQFF TGCGCCAGCAGCCAAGATCGCCGGACAGAGCGGCTCAAAGACAATGAGCAGTTCTTC
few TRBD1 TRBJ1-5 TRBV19 CASSMRTGGGSNQPQHF TGTGCCAGTAGTATGCGGACAGGGGGAGGCAGCAATCAGCCCCAGCATTTT
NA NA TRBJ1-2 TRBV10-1 CASSVGLNYGYTF TGCGCCAGCAGTGTAGGACTGAACTATGGCTACACCTTC
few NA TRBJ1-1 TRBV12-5 CASGLVLGRNTEAFF TGTGCTAGTGGTTTGGTACTAGGAAGGAACACTGAAGCTTTCTTT
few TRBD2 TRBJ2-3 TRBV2 CASSDRDFGGGPDTQYF TGTGCCAGCAGTGATCGAGATTTCGGGGGGGGTCCAGATACGCAGTATTTT
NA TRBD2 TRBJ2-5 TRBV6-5 CASSHPPGGQETQYF TGTGCCAGCAGTCACCCTCCCGGGGGGCAAGAGACCCAGTACTTC
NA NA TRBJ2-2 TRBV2 CASSSGGTNTGELFF TGTGCCAGCAGCTCAGGGGGGACTAACACCGGGGAGCTGTTTTTT
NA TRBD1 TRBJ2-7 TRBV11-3 CASSFRDRGYEQYF TGTGCCAGCAGCTTCCGGGACAGGGGTTACGAGCAGTACTTC
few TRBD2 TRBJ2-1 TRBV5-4 CASSLGGGGSTYNEQFF TGTGCCAGCAGCTTGGGGGGCGGGGGGTCAACCTACAATGAGCAGTTCTTC
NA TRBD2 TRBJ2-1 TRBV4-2 CASGLAGDEQFF TGTGCCAGCGGACTAGCGGGGGATGAGCAGTTCTTC
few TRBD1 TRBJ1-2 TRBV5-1 CASRGTGGTGTNYGYTF TGCGCCAGCAGAGGGACGGGTGGGACAGGCACTAACTATGGCTACACCTTC
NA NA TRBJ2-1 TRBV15 CATSSRDNEQFF TGTGCCACCAGCAGCCGGGACAATGAGCAGTTCTTC
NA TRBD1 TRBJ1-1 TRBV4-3 CASSQNLPGQGSTEAFF TGCGCCAGCAGCCAAAACCTCCCGGGACAGGGATCCACTGAAGCTTTCTTT
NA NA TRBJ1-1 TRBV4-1 CASSHPGQLNTEAFF TGCGCCAGCAGCCACCCCGGACAGTTGAACACTGAAGCTTTCTTT
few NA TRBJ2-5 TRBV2 CASSEGFSQETQYF TGTGCCAGCAGTGAAGGCTTTAGCCAAGAGACCCAGTACTTC
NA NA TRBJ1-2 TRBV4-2 CASSQDGGYYGYTF TGTGCCAGCAGCCAAGACGGCGGTTACTATGGCTACACCTTC
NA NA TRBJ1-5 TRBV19 CASTPTGRGQPQHF TGTGCCAGTACTCCCACAGGGAGGGGTCAGCCCCAGCATTTT
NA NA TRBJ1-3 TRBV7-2 CASSFLSRISGNTIYF TGTGCCAGCAGCTTTTTGTCGCGGATCTCTGGAAACACCATATATTTT